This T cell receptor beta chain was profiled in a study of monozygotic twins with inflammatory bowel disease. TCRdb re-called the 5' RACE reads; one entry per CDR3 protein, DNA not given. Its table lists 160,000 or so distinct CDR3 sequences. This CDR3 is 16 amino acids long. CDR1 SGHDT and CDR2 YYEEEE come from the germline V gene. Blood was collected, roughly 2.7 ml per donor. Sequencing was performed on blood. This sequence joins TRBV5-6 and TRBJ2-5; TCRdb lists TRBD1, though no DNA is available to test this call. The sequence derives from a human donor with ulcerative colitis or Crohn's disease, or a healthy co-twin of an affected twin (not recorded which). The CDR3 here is CASSLGSGQAWETQYF.